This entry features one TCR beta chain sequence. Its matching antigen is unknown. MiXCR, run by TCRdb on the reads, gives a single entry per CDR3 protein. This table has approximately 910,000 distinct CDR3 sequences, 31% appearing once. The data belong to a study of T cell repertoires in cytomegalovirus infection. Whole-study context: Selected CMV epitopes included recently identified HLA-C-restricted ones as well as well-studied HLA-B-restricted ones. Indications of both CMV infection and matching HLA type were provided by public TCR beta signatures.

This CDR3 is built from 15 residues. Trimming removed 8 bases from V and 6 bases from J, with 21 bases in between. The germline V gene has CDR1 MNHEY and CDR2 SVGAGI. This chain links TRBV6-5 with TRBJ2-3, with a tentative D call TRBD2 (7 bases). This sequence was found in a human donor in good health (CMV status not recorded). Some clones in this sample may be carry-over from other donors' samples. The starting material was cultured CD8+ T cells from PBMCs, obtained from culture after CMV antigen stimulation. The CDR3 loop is CASSRTEVAGDTQYF. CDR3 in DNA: TGTGCCAGCTCTCGGACAGAGGTAGCGGGTGATACGCAGTATTTT.